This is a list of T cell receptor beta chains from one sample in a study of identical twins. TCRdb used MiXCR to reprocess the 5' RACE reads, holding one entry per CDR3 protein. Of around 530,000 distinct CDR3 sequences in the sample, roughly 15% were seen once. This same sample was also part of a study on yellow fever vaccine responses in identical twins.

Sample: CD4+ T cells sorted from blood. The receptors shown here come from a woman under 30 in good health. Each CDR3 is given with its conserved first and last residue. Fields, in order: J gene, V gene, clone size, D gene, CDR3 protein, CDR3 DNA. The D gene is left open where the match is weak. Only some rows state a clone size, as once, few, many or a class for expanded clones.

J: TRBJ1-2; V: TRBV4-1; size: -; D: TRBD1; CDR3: CASSQDPGTGANYGYTF; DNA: TGCGCCAGCAGCCAAGATCCCGGGACAGGTGCAAACTATGGCTACACCTTC
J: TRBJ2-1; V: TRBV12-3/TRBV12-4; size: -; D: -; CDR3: CASSPSRASHNEQFF; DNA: TGTGCCAGCAGCCCCTCCCGGGCGTCCCACAATGAGCAGTTCTTC
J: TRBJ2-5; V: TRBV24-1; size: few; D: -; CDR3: CATSALGGLQYF; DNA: TGTGCCACCAGTGCCCTCGGGGGTTTGCAGTACTTC
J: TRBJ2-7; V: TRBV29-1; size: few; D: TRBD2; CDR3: CSVTGTSGREQYF; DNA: TGCAGCGTAACCGGGACTAGCGGGAGGGAGCAGTACTTC
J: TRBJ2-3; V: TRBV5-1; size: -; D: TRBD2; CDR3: CASTKVGTNLHTQYF; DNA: TGCGCCAGCACCAAGGTGGGGACTAATCTTCATACGCAGTATTTT
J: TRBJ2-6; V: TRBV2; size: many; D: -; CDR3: CASETVSGANVLTF; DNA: TGTGCCAGCGAAACGGTCTCTGGGGCCAACGTCCTGACTTTC
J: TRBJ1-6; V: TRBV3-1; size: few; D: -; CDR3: CASSQGPAANSPLHF; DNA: TGTGCCAGCAGCCAAGGCCCAGCGGCGAATTCACCCCTCCACTTT
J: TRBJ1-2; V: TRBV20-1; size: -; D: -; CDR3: CSARVLGTYGYTF; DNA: TGCAGTGCTAGAGTTTTGGGGACCTATGGCTACACCTTC
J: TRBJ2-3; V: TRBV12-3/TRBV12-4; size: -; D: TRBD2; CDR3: CASSFTSGYTDTQYF; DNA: TGTGCCAGCAGTTTTACTAGCGGGTACACAGATACGCAGTATTTT
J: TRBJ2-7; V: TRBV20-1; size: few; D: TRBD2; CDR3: CSAALAGPYEQYF; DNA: TGCAGTGCGGCCCTAGCGGGCCCCTACGAGCAGTACTTC
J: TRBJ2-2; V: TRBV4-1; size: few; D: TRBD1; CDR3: CASSQGRQGSIATGELFF; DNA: TGCGCCAGCAGCCAAGGGAGACAGGGAAGTATTGCCACCGGGGAGCTGTTTTTT
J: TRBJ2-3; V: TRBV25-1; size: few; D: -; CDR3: CASSEGRLALTDTQYF; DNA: TGTGCCAGCAGTGAGGGAAGGCTAGCTCTCACAGATACGCAGTATTTT
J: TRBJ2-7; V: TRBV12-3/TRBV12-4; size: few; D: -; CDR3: CASSSSAPFSAPSYEQYF; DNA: TGTGCCAGCAGTTCATCCGCCCCCTTTAGCGCCCCCTCCTACGAGCAGTACTTC
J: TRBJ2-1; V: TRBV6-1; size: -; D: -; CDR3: CASSENSHYNEQFF; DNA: TGTGCCAGCAGTGAAAACTCCCACTACAATGAGCAGTTCTTC
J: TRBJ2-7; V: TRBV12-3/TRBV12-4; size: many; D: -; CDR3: CASSFPLGEQYF; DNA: TGTGCCAGCAGTTTCCCCCTGGGAGAGCAGTACTTC
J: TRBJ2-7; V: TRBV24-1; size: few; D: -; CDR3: CATSANTGMKYF; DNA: TGTGCCACCAGTGCCAACACAGGGATGAAGTACTTC
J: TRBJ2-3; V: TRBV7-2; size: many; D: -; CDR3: CASSSQRFVTDTQYF; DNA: TGTGCCAGCAGCTCACAGAGGTTCGTCACAGATACGCAGTATTTT
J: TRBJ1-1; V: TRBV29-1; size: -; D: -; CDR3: CSVVSGTTEAFF; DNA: TGCAGCGTAGTATCAGGGACCACTGAAGCTTTCTTT
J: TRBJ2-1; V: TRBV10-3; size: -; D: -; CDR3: CAISEWGQGSRFF; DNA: -
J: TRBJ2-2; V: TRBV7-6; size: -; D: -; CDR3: CASSLNALRGLAKGSTGELFF; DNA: TGTGCCAGCAGCTTAAACGCCCTAAGGGGGCTAGCGAAGGGGAGTACCGGGGAGCTGTTTTTT
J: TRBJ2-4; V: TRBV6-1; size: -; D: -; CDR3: CASRPNDFLGIQYF; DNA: TGTGCCAGCAGACCCAACGATTTCTTGGGAATTCAGTACTTC
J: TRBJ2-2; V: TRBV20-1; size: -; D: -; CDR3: CSARPFGGSNTGELFF; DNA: TGCAGTGCTAGACCTTTCGGCGGGTCGAACACCGGGGAGCTGTTTTTT
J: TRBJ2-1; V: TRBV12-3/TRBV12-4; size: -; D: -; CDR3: CASTRDMYWYNEQFF; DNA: TGTGCCAGCACCCGGGATATGTATTGGTACAATGAGCAGTTCTTC
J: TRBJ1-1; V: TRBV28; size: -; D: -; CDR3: CASTEGREAFF; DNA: TGTGCCAGCACCGAAGGCAGGGAAGCTTTCTTT
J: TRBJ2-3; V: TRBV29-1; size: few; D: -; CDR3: CSVVYARAPFSTDTQYF; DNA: TGCAGCGTCGTTTACGCCCGCGCTCCGTTTAGCACAGATACGCAGTATTTT
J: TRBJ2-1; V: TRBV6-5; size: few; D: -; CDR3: CASSFGSPYNEQFF; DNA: TGTGCCAGCAGTTTCGGTAGCCCCTACAATGAGCAGTTCTTC
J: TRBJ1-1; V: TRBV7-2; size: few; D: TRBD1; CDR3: CASSGQGQGFAEAFF; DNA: TGTGCCAGCAGCGGGCAGGGACAGGGGTTTGCTGAAGCTTTCTTT
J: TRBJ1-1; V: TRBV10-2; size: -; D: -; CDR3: CASSPGGGNSEAFF; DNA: TGCGCCAGCAGCCCTGGGGGGGGGAACTCTGAAGCTTTCTTT
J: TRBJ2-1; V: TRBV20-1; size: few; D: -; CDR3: CSARLANGNEQFF; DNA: TGCAGTGCTAGGCTAGCGAATGGGAATGAGCAGTTCTTC
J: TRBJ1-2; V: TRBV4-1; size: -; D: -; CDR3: CASSQGGSGGYTF; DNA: TGCGCCAGCAGCCAAGGGGGATCGGGTGGCTACACCTTC
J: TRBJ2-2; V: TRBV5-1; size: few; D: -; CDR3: CASSPEPLAPGELFF; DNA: TGCGCCAGCAGCCCGGAACCCCTAGCTCCCGGGGAGCTGTTTTTT
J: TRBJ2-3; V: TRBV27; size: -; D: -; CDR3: CASRGQSTGDTQYF; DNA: TGTGCCAGCCGGGGACAATCCACCGGGGATACGCAGTATTTT
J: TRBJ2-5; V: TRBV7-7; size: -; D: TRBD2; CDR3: CASSRSGSKETQYF; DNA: TGTGCCAGCAGCCGTAGCGGGAGCAAAGAGACCCAGTACTTC
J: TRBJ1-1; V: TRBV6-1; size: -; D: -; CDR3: CASTREYENTEAFF; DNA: TGTGCCAGCACCCGGGAGTACGAGAACACTGAAGCTTTCTTT
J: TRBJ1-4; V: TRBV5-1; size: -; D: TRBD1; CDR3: CASSLGQGWTTEKLFF; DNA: TGCGCCAGCAGTCTGGGACAGGGCTGGACGACGGAAAAACTGTTTTTT
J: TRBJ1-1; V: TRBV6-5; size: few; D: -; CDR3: CASSYSHPALTEAFF; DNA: TGTGCCAGCAGTTACTCACACCCCGCACTCACTGAAGCTTTCTTT
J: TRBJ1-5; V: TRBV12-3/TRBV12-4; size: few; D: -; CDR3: CASSAWDGSNQPQHF; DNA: TGTGCCAGTTCGGCCTGGGACGGATCCAATCAGCCCCAGCATTTT
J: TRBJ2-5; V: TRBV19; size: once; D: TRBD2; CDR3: CASSSLAGGKETQYF; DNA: TGTGCCAGTAGTAGCCTAGCGGGAGGGAAAGAGACCCAGTACTTC
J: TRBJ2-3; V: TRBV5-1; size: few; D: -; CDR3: CASSLEAGTDTQYF; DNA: TGCGCCAGCAGCTTGGAGGCCGGCACAGATACGCAGTATTTT
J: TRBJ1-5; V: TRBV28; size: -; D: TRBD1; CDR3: CASSTTGGYSNQPQHF; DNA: TGTGCCAGCAGTACGACAGGGGGTTATAGCAATCAGCCCCAGCATTTT
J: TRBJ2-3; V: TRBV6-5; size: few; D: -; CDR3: CASSYRGREDTQYF; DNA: TGTGCCAGCAGTTACAGGGGGCGGGAAGATACGCAGTATTTT
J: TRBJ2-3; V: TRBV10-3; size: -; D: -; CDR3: CAIMARETSTDTQYF; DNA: TGTGCCATCATGGCGCGCGAGACTAGCACAGATACGCAGTATTTT
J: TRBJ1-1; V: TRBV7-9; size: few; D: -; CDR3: CASSLLPSTEAFF; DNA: TGTGCCAGCAGCTTATTACCCAGCACTGAAGCTTTCTTT
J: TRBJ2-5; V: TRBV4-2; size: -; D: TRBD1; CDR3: CASSQEAHPRQGRETQYF; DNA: TGTGCCAGCAGCCAAGAAGCCCACCCTCGACAGGGGAGGGAGACCCAGTACTTC
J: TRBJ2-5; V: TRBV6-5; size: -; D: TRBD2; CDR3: CASSYGTSGSQETQYF; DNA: TGTGCCAGCAGTTACGGGACTAGCGGGAGTCAAGAGACCCAGTACTTC
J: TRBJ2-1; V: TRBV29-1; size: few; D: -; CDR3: CSADLGSRSSEQFF; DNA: TGCAGCGCCGACCTTGGTTCTCGGTCCAGTGAGCAGTTCTTC
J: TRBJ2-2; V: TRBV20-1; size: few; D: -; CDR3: CSALVGVLTGELFF; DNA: TGCAGTGCTTTAGTGGGGGTGCTCACCGGGGAGCTGTTTTTT
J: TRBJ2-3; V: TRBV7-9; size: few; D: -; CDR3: CASSLGGRRPSTDTQYF; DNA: TGTGCCAGCAGCTTAGGTGGCCGGCGGCCAAGCACAGATACGCAGTATTTT
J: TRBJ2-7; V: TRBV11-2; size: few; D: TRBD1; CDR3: CASSGRDRGYEQYF; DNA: TGTGCCAGCAGCGGCCGGGACAGGGGCTACGAGCAGTACTTC
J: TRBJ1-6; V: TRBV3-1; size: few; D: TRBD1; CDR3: CASSQGTGLFNSPLHF; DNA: TGTGCCAGCAGCCAGGGGACAGGGTTGTTTAATTCACCCCTCCACTTT
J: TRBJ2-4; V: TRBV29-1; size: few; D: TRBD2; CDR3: CSPIAGARGNIQYF; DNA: TGCAGCCCCATAGCGGGAGCTCGAGGAAACATTCAGTACTTC
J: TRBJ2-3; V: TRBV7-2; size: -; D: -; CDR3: CASSPRGLRESTDTQYF; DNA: TGTGCCAGCAGCCCTAGGGGGTTGCGGGAGAGCACAGATACGCAGTATTTT
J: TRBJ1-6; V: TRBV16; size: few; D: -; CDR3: CASSGARGNSPLHF; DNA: TGTGCCAGCAGCGGAGCCAGGGGAAATTCACCCCTCCACTTT
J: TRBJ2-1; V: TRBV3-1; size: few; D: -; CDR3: CASSQNRAAEFF; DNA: TGTGCCAGCAGCCAGAACAGGGCTGCCGAGTTCTTC
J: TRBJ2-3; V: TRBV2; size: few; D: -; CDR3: CASSELQSTDTQYF; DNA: TGTGCCAGCAGTGAATTACAGAGCACAGATACGCAGTATTTT
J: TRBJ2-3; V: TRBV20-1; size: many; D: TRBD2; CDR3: CSVSGGATDTQYF; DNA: TGCAGTGTAAGCGGGGGGGCGACAGATACGCAGTATTTT
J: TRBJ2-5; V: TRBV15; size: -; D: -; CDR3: CATSRDPGLHQETQYF; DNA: TGTGCCACCAGCAGAGACCCAGGACTCCACCAAGAGACCCAGTACTTC
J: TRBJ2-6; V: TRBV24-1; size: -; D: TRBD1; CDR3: CATGTGAGANVLTF; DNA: TGTGCCACCGGGACAGGGGCTGGGGCCAACGTCCTGACTTTC
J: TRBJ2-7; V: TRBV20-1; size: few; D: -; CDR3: CSARDLDEQYF; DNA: TGCAGTGCTAGAGATCTCGACGAGCAGTACTTC
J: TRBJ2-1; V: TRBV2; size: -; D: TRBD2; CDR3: CDSSERSGSEQFF; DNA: TGTGACAGCAGTGAACGTAGCGGGAGTGAGCAGTTCTTC